Detailed here is one T cell receptor (beta chain). The antigen remains unidentified. This record belongs to a study of beta chain features in type 1 diabetes. Since all of the isolated RNA was reverse transcribed, expressed TCRB transcripts were what got sequenced. TCRdb keeps only in-frame clones here, not all; method: immunoSEQ multiplex PCR. The sample lists around 150,000 clones; 50% to 70% were seen once. Trimming left V 7 bases short and J 8 bases short, with 9 bases between. The CDR3 has 11 residues. CDR1 and CDR2 (germline): SGHAT, FQNNGV. Study-wide points: Within each of all four CD4+ subsets, Type 1 diabetes patients had TCRB CDR3s that were moderately but significantly shorter. Fewer insertions but more deletions were seen at VDJ junctions in type 1 diabetes patients.

The sample was naive CD4+ T cells from blood. This rearrangement joins TRBV11-2 to TRBJ2-1; D call uncertain. This receptor was obtained from a man aged 30-40 years with type 1 diabetes. In DNA form, the CDR3 reads TGTGCCAGCACCCGCGGATATGAGCAGTTCTTC. It is translated as CASTRGYEQFF.